This paragraph covers one T cell receptor (beta chain) sequence. Its cognate antigen has yet to be identified. Per-nucleotide qualities are absent, and no much larger clonotype sits a single base away. The record originates from a study of T cell responses to AZD1222 COVID-19 vaccine (dated by TCRdb to the early 2020s). The study in broad terms: A total of 233 trial participants underwent TCR sequencing, of whom around 200 received two doses of AZD1222 and roughly 25 received two doses of the MenACWY control vaccine. Trial participants were enrolled into age subgroups of 18-55, 56-69 and 70-plus years, which contained around 150, 29 and 61 TCR-sequenced participants, respectively. Results the study describes overall, beyond this receptor: The 56-69-year group was small, and its depth increase did not reach significance, likely because of low power. Reportedly, close to half of the unique spike-specific TCRs recognized epitopes lying outside the regions that are mutated in the B.1.351 and B.1.1.7 variants. Participants were mostly white British and included more females than males, and it was suggested by the authors that clonal diversity may have been underestimated. After two AZD1222 doses, both the breadth and the depth of spike-specific TCRs were significantly higher than at day 0 and than in MenACWY recipients. Vaccine-associated CD4 TCRs spanned the whole spike protein, with dominant responses in regions 160-218 and 743-854. Because no day 14 peak-response samples were available, repertoires were characterized only after the peak T cell response. Conclusions about previously exposed vaccinees are limited, since just a handful of AZD1222 recipients were seropositive for SARS-CoV-2 at baseline.

The time point label, read with the paper, signifies: baseline before first vaccination. The meaning of the sample's treatment or condition label: meningococcal conjugate vaccine given as trial control. Vaccinee samples came from UK trials COV001 and COV002, including a single-blind randomized controlled phase 2/3 trial of AZD1222 (ChAdOx1 nCoV-19) in healthy adults. Trial participant PBMC samples were collected at day 0 and day 28 after the second dose for TCRbeta chain sequencing. The CDR3 regions of human TCRbeta chains were analyzed by immunosequencing. The study's processing was this. TCRs in the repertoires were compared against a reference library of SARS-CoV-2-specific TCRs that had been generated with the MIRA antigen-specificity platform. Breadth meant the fraction of unique TCRs that were SARS-CoV-2-associated, whereas depth meant the fraction of total T cells that were SARS-CoV-2-associated. Each spike-specific TCR was assigned to its reactive spike region and to a CD4 or CD8 class using the MIRA data. Log10-transformed breadth and depth values were compared by one-way ANOVA with Sidak's multiple comparisons tests. Drawn from immuneACCESS, this table holds only the in-frame rearrangements with V and J called that TCRdb kept. Clones are partly lost; checked studies trace under half to an unresolved V gene and leave the rest unexplained. The V and J calls and clone size are taken from that table; D and trimming were inferred from the DNA. Across this sample there are some 150,000 clones, with 92% seen only once. The ten largest clones take up around 4% of the sample.

The CDR3 holds 13 amino acids from the cysteine to the phenylalanine. The kept DNA is CDR3 alone, 39 bases in frame from the first base. V drops 1 base and J drops 10 bases, leaving 16 bases in between. Reading the germline V gene gives CDR1 SQVTM and CDR2 ANQGSEA. This chain joins TRBV29-1 to TRBJ1-2, with the D segment identity uncertain. The clonotype was recovered from an adult in good health. This specimen was peripheral blood, taken on day 0 of MenACWY control vaccination. The bases are TGCAGCGTTGAAGGCCTGACCCACGGTCCCTACACCTTC. This translates into CSVEGLTHGPYTF.